These T cell receptor beta chains were read from a single sample in a study of blood T cells in healthy people across ages. TCRdb re-called the 5' RACE reads through MiXCR, storing one row per CDR3 protein. The sample yields around 1.5 million distinct CDR3 sequences, 35% to 45% seen once. The sequenced sample was blood. Receptors originate from a young woman in good health. Both conserved end residues are part of each CDR3. D genes are given only for firm matches. Size is omitted from some rows. Given values are once, few, many or a class for expanded clones.

D gene | J gene | clone size | CDR3 length | V gene | CDR3 protein | CDR3 DNA
. | TRBJ2-1 | . | 12 | TRBV9 | CASSHRRNEQFF | TGTGCCAGCAGCCACCGACGGAATGAGCAGTTCTTC
TRBD1 | TRBJ2-1 | few | 12 | TRBV29-1 | CSVVSDRERGFF | TGCAGCGTGGTTTCGGACAGGGAGAGAGGGTTCTTC
. | TRBJ2-1 | . | 15 | TRBV27 | CASRTGGQINNEQFF | TGTGCCAGCAGGACGGGGGGACAGATTAACAATGAGCAGTTCTTC
TRBD2 | TRBJ2-1 | few | 15 | TRBV20-1 | CSARAPPPGGGEQFF | TGCAGTGCTAGAGCGCCCCCTCCCGGGGGGGGTGAGCAGTTCTTC
. | TRBJ2-1 | few | 14 | TRBV4-1 | CASSPDRGLNEQFF | TGCGCCAGCAGCCCCGACAGAGGTCTCAATGAGCAGTTCTTC
TRBD1 | TRBJ2-5 | few | 13 | TRBV30 | CAWAGAFTGVQYF | TGTGCCTGGGCAGGGGCCTTCACAGGGGTGCAGTACTTC
TRBD1 | TRBJ2-7 | . | 14 | TRBV5-1 | CASSRDRGRDEQYF | TGCGCCAGCAGCCGTGACAGGGGACGTGACGAGCAGTACTTC
. | TRBJ2-7 | few | 14 | TRBV4-1 | CASSQGHGTYEQYF | TGCGCCAGCAGCCAGGGACATGGTACCTACGAGCAGTACTTC
TRBD1 | TRBJ2-5 | . | 15 | TRBV3-1 | CASSGSTGEAETQYF | TGTGCCAGCAGCGGTTCGACAGGGGAGGCGGAGACCCAGTACTTC
TRBD1 | TRBJ2-7 | . | 17 | TRBV7-6 | CASSLAVVGTVPYEQYF | TGTGCCAGCAGCTTAGCGGTGGTGGGGACAGTACCCTACGAGCAGTACTTC
. | TRBJ2-7 | . | 15 | TRBV4-1 | CASGQDYHGSYEQYF | TGCGCCAGCGGCCAAGATTATCACGGATCCTACGAGCAGTACTTC
. | TRBJ1-2 | few | 15 | TRBV28 | CASKTGPQADYGYTF | TGTGCCAGCAAAACAGGCCCACAGGCGGACTATGGCTACACCTTC
. | TRBJ1-4 | . | 13 | TRBV5-1 | CASKEGAGEKLFF | TGCGCCAGCAAGGAAGGGGCTGGGGAAAAACTGTTTTTT
TRBD2 | TRBJ2-7 | . | 18 | TRBV14 | CASSQALRTSGAPCEQYF | TGTGCCAGCAGCCAAGCTCTCAGGACTAGCGGGGCTCCCTGCGAGCAGTACTTC
. | TRBJ1-1 | . | 15 | TRBV7-2 | CASSLGGVLNTEAFF | TGTGCCAGCAGCTTAGGGGGCGTACTGAACACTGAAGCTTTCTTT
TRBD2 | TRBJ2-4 | . | 14 | TRBV20-1 | CSANLAGIQNIQYF | TGCAGTGCTAACCTAGCGGGGATTCAAAACATTCAGTACTTC
. | TRBJ1-2 | . | 14 | TRBV25-1 | CASSESLRTYGYTF | TGTGCCAGCAGTGAATCTTTGCGGACCTATGGCTACACCTTC
TRBD2 | TRBJ2-1 | few | 14 | TRBV12-3/TRBV12-4 | CASSPPGLGREQFF | TGTGCCAGCAGTCCTCCGGGACTAGGTAGGGAGCAGTTCTTC
. | TRBJ2-3 | . | 13 | TRBV6-1 | CASPRDLSDTQYF | TGTGCCAGCCCCAGGGACCTATCGGATACGCAGTATTTT
TRBD2 | TRBJ2-1 | . | 17 | TRBV7-9 | CASSFPTSGDSYNEQFF | TGTGCCAGCAGCTTTCCCACTAGCGGGGACTCCTACAATGAGCAGTTCTTC
TRBD1 | TRBJ2-1 | . | 13 | TRBV6-5 | CASSHWDSNEQFF | TGTGCCAGCAGTCATTGGGACAGCAATGAGCAGTTCTTC
TRBD1 | TRBJ1-2 | . | 15 | TRBV20-1 | CRFPSWGQGAGGYTF | TGCAGATTTCCAAGTTGGGGACAGGGGGCCGGTGGCTACACCTTC
TRBD2 | TRBJ2-3 | few | 19 | TRBV20-1 | CSARGDDKTSGRSPYTQYF | TGCAGTGCTAGGGGGGACGATAAAACTAGCGGGAGGTCTCCTTATACGCAGTATTTT
. | TRBJ2-1 | . | 14 | TRBV20-1 | CSATTPSAYNEQFF | TGCAGTGCTACGACTCCGTCGGCCTACAATGAGCAGTTCTTC